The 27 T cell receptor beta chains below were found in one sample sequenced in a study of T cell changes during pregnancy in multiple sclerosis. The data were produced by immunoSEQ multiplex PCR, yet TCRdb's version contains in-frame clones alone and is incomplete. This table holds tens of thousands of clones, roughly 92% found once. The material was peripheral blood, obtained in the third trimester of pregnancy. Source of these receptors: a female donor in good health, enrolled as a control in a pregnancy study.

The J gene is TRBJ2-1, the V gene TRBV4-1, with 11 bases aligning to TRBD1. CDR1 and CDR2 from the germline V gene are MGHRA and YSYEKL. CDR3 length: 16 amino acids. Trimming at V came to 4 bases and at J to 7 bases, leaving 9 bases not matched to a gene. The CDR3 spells CASSLEGGTGGNEQFF. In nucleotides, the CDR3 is TGCGCCAGCAGCCTTGAAGGTGGGACAGGGGGGAATGAGCAGTTCTTC.

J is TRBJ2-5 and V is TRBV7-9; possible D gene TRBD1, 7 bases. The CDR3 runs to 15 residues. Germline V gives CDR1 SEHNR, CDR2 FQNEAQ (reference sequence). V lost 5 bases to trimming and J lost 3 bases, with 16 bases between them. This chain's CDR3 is CASSRLRGDEETQYF. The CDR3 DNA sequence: TGTGCCAGCAGCCGTCTCAGGGGGGACGAAGAGACCCAGTACTTC.

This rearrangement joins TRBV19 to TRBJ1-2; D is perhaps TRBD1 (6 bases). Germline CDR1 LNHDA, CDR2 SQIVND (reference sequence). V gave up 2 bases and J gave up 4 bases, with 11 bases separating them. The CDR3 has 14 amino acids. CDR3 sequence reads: CASSIRGQPYGYTF. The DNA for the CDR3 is TGTGCCAGTAGTATACGCGGACAGCCCTATGGCTACACCTTC.

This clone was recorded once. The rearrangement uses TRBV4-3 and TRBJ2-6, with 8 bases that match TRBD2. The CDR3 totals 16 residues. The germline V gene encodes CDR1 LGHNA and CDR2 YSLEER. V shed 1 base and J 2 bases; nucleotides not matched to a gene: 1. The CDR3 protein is CASSQAGGAGANVLTF. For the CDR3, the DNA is TGCGCCAGCAGCCAAGCGGGAGGGGCTGGGGCCAACGTCCTGACTTTC.

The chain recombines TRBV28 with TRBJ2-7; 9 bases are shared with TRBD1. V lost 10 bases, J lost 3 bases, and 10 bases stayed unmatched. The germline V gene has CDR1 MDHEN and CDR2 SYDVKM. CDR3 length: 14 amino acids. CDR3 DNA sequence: TGTGCCACCGACCCCGGGACAGGGAACTACGAGCAGTACTTC. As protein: CATDPGTGNYEQYF.

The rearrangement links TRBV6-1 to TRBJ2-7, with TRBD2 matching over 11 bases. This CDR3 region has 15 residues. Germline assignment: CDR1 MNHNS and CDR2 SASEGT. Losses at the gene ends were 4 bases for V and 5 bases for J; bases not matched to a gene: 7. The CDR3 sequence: CASSASSGGRNEQYF. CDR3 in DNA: TGTGCCAGCAGTGCCTCTAGCGGGGGGAGAAACGAGCAGTACTTC.

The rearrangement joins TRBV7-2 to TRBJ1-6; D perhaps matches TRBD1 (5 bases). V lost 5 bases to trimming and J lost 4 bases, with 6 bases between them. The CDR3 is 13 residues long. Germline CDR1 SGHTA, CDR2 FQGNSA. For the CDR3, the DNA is TGTGCCAGCAGCCGACAGTATAATTCACCCCTCCACTTT. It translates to CASSRQYNSPLHF.

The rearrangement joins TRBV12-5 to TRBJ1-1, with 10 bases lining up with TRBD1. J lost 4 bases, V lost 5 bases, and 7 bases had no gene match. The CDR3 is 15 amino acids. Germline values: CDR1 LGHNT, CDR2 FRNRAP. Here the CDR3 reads CASGLGDRGPTEAFF. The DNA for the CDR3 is TGTGCTAGTGGTCTCGGGGACAGGGGCCCCACTGAAGCTTTCTTT.

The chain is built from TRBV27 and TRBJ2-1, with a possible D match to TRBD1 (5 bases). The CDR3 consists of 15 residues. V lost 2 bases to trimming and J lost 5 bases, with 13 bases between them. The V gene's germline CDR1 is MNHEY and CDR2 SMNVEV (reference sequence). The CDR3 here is CASSLGALPHNEQFF. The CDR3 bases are TGTGCCAGCAGTTTAGGGGCCCTCCCGCACAATGAGCAGTTCTTC.

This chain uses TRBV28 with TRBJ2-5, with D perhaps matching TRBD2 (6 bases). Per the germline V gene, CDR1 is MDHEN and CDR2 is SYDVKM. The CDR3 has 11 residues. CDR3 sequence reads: CAGGLRETQYF. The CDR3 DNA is TGTGCAGGAGGGTTGCGGGAGACCCAGTACTTC. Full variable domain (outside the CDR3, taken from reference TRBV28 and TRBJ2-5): DVKVTQSSRYLVKRTGEKVFLECVQDMDHENMFWYRQDPGLGLRLIYFSYDVKMKEKGDIPEGYSVSREKKERFSLILESASTNQTSMYLCAGGLRETQYFGPGTRLLVL.

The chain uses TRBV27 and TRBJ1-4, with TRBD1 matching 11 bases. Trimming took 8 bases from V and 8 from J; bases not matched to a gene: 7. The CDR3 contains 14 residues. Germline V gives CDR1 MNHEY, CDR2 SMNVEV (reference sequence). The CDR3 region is CASGGQGVGEKLFF. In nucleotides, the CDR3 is TGTGCCAGCGGGGGACAGGGGGTAGGGGAAAAACTGTTTTTT.

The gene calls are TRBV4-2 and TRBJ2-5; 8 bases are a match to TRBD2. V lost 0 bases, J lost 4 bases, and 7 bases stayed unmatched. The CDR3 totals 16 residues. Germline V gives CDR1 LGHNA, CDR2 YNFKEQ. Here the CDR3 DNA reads TGTGCCAGCAGCCAAGAGGGTAGCGGGATGGTAGAGACCCAGTACTTC. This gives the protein CASSQEGSGMVETQYF.

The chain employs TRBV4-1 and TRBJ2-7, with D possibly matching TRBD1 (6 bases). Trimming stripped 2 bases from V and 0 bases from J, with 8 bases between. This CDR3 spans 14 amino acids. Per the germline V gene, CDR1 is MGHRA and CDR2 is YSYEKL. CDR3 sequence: CASSQPDSSYEQYF. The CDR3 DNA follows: TGCGCCAGCAGCCAACCGGACAGCTCCTACGAGCAGTACTTC.

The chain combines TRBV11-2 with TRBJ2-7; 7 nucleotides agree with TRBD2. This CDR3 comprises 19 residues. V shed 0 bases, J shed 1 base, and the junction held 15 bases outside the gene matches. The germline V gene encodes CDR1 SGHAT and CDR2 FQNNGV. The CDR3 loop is CASSLEWGGDPSNSYEQYF. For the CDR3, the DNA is TGTGCCAGCAGCTTAGAGTGGGGGGGAGACCCGTCAAATTCCTACGAGCAGTACTTC.

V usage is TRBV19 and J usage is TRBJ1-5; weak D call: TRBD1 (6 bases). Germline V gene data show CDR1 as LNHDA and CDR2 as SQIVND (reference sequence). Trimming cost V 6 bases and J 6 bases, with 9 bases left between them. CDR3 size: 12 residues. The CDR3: CASRGARQPQHF. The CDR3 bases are TGTGCCAGTAGGGGGGCACGTCAGCCCCAGCATTTT.

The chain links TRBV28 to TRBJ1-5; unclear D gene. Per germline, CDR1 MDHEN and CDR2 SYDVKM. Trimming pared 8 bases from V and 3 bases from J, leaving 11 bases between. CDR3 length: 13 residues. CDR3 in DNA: TGTGCCAGCGCCTATCGTGCCAATCAGCCCCAGCATTTT. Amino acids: CASAYRANQPQHF. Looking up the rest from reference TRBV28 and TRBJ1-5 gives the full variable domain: DVKVTQSSRYLVKRTGEKVFLECVQDMDHENMFWYRQDPGLGLRLIYFSYDVKMKEKGDIPEGYSVSREKKERFSLILESASTNQTSMYLCASAYRANQPQHFGDGTRLSIL.

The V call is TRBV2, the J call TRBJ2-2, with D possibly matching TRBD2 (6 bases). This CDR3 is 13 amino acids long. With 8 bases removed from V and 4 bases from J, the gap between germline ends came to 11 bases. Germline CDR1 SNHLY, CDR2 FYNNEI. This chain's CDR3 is CASRRDLTGELFF. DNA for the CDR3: TGTGCCAGCCGGCGGGACCTCACCGGGGAGCTGTTTTTT. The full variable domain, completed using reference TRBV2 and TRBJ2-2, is EPEVTQTPSHQVTQMGQEVILRCVPISNHLYFYWYRQILGQKVEFLVSFYNNEISEKSEIFDDQFSVERPDGSNFTLKIRSTKLEDSAMYFCASRRDLTGELFFGEGSRLTVL.

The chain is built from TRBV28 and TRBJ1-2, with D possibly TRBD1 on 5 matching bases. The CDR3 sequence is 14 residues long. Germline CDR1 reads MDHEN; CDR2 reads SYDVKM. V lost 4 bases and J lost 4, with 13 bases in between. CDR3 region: CASSSPGAGYGYTF. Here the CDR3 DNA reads TGTGCCAGCAGTTCCCCTGGGGCAGGCTATGGCTACACCTTC.

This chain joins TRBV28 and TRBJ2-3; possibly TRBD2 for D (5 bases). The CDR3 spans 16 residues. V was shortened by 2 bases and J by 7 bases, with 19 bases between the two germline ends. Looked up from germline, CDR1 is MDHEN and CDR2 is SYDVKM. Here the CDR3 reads CASSLPRGAVPNTQYF. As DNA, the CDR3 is TGTGCCAGCAGTTTACCCCGGGGAGCGGTTCCAAATACGCAGTATTTT. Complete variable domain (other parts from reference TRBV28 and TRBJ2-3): DVKVTQSSRYLVKRTGEKVFLECVQDMDHENMFWYRQDPGLGLRLIYFSYDVKMKEKGDIPEGYSVSREKKERFSLILESASTNQTSMYLCASSLPRGAVPNTQYFGPGTRLTVL.

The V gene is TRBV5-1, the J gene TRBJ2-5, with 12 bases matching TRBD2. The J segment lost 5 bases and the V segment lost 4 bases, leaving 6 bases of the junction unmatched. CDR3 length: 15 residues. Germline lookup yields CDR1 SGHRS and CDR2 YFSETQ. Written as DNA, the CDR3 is TGCGCCAGCAGCACCCTAGCGGGGGGGATCGAGACCCAGTACTTC. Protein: CASSTLAGGIETQYF.

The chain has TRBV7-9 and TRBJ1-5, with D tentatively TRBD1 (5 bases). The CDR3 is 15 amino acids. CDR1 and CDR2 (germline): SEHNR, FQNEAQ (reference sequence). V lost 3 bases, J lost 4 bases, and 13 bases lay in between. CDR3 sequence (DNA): TGTGCCAGCAGCTTGGGAACAGGTGTTAATCAGCCCCAGCATTTT. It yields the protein CASSLGTGVNQPQHF.

CDR3 amino acids: CASSSRRVPYEQYF. The CDR3 bases are TGTGCCAGCAGTTCCCGTCGGGTTCCCTACGAGCAGTACTTC. V is TRBV28 and J is TRBJ2-7; no definite D call. Germline CDR1 and CDR2: MDHEN and SYDVKM. The CDR3 consists of 14 residues. Trimming cost V 4 bases and J 2 bases, with 12 bases left between them.

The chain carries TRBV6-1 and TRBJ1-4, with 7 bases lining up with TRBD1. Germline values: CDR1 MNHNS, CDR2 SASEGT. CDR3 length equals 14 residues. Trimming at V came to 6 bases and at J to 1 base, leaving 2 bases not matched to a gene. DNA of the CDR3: TGTGCCAGCAGGAACAGGGGAACTAATGAAAAACTGTTTTTT. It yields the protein CASRNRGTNEKLFF.

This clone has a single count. The CDR3 spells CASSEWRGDGYTF. CDR3 DNA: TGCGCCAGCAGTGAATGGAGGGGTGATGGCTACACCTTC. The chain carries TRBV10-1 and TRBJ1-2; maybe TRBD1 (5 bases). Germline V gene lookup returns CDR1 WNHNN and CDR2 SYGVQD (reference sequence). The CDR3 length is 13 residues. Between the trimmed V and J ends, which lost 3 bases and 6 bases, there was a span of 11 bases.

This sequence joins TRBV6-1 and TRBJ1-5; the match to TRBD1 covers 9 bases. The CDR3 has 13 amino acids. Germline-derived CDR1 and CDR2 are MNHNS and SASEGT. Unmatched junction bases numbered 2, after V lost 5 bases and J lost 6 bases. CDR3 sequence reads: CASSNRGRQPQHF. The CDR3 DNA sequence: TGTGCCAGCAGTAACAGGGGGCGTCAGCCCCAGCATTTT.

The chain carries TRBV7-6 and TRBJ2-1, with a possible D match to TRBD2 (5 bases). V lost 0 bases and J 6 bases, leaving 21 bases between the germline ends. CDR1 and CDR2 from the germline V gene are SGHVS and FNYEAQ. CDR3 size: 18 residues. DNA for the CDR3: TGTGCCAGCAGCTTAGCGAGTACGAGGGTCAACCTCCCCAATGAGCAGTTCTTC. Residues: CASSLASTRVNLPNEQFF.

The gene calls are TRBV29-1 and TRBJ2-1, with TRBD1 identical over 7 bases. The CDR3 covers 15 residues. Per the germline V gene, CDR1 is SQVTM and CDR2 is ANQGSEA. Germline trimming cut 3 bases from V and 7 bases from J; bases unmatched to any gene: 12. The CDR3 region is CSVDEPGQRFNEQFF. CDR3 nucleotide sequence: TGCAGCGTTGATGAACCGGGACAGAGGTTTAATGAGCAGTTCTTC.